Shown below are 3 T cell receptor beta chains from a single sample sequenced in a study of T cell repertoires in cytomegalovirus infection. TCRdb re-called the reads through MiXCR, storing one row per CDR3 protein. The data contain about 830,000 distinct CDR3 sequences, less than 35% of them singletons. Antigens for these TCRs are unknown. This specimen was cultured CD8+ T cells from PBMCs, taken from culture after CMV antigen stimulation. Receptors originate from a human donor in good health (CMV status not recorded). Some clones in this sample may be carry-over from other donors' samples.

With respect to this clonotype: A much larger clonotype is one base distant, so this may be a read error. DNA of the CDR3: TGTGTCAGCAGTGAATGGTCGGATAACTATGGCTACACCTTC. The encoded protein is CVSSEWSDNYGYTF. The chain is built from TRBV25-1 and TRBJ1-2, with D hard to call. This CDR3 has 14 amino acids. Germline assignment: CDR1 MGHDK and CDR2 SYGVNS.

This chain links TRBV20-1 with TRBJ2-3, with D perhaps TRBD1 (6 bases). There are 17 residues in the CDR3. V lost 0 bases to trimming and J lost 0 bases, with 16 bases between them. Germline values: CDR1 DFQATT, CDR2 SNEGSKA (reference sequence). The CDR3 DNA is TGCAGTGCTAGAGATCTCCCCCGGACAGTTAGCACAGATACGCAGTATTTT. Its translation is CSARDLPRTVSTDTQYF.

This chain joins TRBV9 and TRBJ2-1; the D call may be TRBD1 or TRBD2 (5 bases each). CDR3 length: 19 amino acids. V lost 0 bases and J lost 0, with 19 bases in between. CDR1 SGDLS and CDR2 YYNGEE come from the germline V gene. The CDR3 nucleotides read TGTGCCAGCAGCGTAGGTCGTCTTAGTGGTGGGGGCTCCTACAATGAGCAGTTCTTC. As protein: CASSVGRLSGGGSYNEQFF.